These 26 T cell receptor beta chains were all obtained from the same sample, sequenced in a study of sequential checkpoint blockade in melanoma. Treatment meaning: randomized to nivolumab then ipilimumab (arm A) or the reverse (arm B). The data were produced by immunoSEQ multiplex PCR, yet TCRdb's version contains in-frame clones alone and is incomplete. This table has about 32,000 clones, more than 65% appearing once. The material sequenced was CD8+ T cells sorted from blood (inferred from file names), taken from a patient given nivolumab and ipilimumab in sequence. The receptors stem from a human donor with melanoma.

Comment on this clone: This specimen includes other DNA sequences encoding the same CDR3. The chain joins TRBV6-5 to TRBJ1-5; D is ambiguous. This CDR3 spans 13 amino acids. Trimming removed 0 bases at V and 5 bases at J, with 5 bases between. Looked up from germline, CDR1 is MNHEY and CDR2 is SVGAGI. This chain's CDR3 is CASSYSSYQPQHF. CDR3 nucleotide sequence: TGTGCCAGCAGTTACTCCAGTTATCAGCCCCAGCATTTT.

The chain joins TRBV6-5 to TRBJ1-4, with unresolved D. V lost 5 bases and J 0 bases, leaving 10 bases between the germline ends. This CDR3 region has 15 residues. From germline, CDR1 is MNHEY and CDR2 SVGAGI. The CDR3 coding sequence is TGTGCCAGCAGTCCAACTAGTCCAACTAATGAAAAACTGTTTTTT. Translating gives CASSPTSPTNEKLFF.

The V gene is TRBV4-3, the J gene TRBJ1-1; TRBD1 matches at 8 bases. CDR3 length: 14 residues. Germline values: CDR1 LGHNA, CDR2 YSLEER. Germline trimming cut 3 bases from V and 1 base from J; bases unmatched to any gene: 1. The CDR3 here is CASSHDRGNTEAFF. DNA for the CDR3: TGCGCCAGCAGCCACGACAGGGGGAACACTGAAGCTTTCTTT.

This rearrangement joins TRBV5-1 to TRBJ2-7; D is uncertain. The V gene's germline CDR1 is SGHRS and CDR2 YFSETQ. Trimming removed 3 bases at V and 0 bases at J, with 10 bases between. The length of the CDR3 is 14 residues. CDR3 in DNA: TGCGCCAGCAGCTCGGGTATTCGCTCCTACGAGCAGTACTTC. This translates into CASSSGIRSYEQYF. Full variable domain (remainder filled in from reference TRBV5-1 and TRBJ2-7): KAGVTQTPRYLIKTRGQQVTLSCSPISGHRSVSWYQQTPGQGLQFLFEYFSETQRNKGNFPGRFSGRQFSNSRSEMNVSTLELGDSALYLCASSSGIRSYEQYFGPGTRLTVT.

As DNA, the CDR3 is TGTGCCAGCAGCCGTCCTTGGGGACTAGCCGGAGAGGAGTTCTTC. The encoded protein is CASSRPWGLAGEEFF. The rearrangement uses TRBV28 and TRBJ2-1, with 9 bases fitting TRBD2. Germline V gene data show CDR1 as MDHEN and CDR2 as SYDVKM. This CDR3 contains 15 residues. The V gene end was trimmed by 6 bases and the J gene end by 14 bases; junction bases not matched to a gene: 17.

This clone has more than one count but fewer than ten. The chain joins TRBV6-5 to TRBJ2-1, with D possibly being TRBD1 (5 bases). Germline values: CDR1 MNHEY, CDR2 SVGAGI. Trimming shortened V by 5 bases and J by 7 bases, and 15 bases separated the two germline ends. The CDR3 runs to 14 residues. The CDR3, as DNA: TGTGCCAGCAGTGATTCAGGGAACGGGAATGAGCAGTTCTTC. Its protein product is CASSDSGNGNEQFF.

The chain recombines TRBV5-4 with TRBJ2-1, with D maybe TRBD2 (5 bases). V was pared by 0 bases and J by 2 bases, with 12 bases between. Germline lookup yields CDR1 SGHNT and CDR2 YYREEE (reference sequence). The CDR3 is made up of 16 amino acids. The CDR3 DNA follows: TGTGCCAGCAGCTTGGCTGGGCGGGCCCCCTACAATGAGCAGTTCTTC. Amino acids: CASSLAGRAPYNEQFF. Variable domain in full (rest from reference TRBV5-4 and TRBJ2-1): ETGVTQSPTHLIKTRGQQVTLRCSSQSGHNTVSWYQQALGQGPQFIFQYYREEENGRGNFPPRFSGLQFPNYSSELNVNALELDDSALYLCASSLAGRAPYNEQFFGPGTRLTVL.

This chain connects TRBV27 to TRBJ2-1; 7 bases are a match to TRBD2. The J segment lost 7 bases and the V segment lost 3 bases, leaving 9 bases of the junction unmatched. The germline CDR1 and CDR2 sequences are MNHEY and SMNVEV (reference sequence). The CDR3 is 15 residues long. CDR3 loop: CASSLRLAETNEQFF. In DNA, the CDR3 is TGTGCCAGCAGTTTGCGGCTAGCGGAAACAAATGAGCAGTTCTTC.

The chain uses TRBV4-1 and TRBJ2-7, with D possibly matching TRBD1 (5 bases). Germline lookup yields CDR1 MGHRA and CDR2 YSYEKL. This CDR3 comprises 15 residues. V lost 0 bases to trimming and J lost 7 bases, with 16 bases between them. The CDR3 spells CASSQDFGRVYEQYF. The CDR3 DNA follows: TGCGCCAGCAGCCAAGATTTCGGCAGGGTCTATGAGCAGTACTTC.

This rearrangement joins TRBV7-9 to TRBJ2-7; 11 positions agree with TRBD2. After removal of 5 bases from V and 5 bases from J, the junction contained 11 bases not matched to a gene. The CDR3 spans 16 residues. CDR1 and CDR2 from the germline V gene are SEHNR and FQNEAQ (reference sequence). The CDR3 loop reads CASSPLDSGRADEQYF. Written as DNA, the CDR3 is TGTGCCAGCAGCCCTCTCGATAGCGGGAGGGCCGACGAGCAGTACTTC.

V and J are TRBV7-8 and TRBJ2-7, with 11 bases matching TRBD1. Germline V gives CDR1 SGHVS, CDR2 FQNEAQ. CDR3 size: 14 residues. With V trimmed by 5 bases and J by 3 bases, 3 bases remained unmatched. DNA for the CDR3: TGTGCCAGCAGCGAGGACAGGGGGCTCTACGAGCAGTACTTC. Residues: CASSEDRGLYEQYF.

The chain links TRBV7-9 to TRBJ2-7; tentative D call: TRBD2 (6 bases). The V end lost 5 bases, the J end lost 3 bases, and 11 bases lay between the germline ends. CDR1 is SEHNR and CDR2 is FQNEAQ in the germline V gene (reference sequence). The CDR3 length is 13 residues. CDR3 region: CASSPRDFYEQYF. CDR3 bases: TGTGCCAGCAGCCCCAGGGACTTCTACGAGCAGTACTTC. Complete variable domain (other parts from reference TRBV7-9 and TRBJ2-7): DTGVSQNPRHKITKRGQNVTFRCDPISEHNRLYWYRQTLGQGPEFLTYFQNEAQLEKSRLLSDRFSAERPKGSFSTLEIQRTEQGDSAMYLCASSPRDFYEQYFGPGTRLTVT.

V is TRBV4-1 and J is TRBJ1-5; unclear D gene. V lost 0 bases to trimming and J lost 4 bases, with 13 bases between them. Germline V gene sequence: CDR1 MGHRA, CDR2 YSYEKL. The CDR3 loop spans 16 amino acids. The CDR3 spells CASSQDGQPRNQPQHF. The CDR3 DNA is TGCGCCAGCAGCCAAGATGGGCAGCCAAGGAATCAGCCCCAGCATTTT.

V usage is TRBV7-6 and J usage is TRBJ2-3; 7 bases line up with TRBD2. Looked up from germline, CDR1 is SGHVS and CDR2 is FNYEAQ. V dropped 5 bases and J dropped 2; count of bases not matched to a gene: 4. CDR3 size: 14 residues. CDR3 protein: CASSRAGPTDTQYF. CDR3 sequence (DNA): TGTGCCAGCAGCCGAGCGGGGCCCACAGATACGCAGTATTTT. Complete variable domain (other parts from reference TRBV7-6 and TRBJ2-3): GAGVSQSPRYKVTKRGQDVALRCDPISGHVSLYWYRQALGQGPEFLTYFNYEAQQDKSGLPNDRFSAERPEGSISTLTIQRTEQRDSAMYRCASSRAGPTDTQYFGPGTRLTVL.

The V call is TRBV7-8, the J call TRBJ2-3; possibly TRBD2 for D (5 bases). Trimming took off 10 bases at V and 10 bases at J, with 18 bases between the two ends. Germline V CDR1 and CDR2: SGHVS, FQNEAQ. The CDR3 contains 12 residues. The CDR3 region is CATGASRVAQYF. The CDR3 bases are TGTGCCACCGGAGCTAGCCGGGTGGCGCAGTATTTT.

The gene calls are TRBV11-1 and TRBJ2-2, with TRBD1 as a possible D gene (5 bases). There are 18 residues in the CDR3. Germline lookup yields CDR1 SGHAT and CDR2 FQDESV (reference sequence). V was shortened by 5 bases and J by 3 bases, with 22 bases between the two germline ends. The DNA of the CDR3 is TGTGCCAGCAGCCCAAATAGGGGAAGGCTGGAGTACACCGGGGAGCTGTTTTTT. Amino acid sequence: CASSPNRGRLEYTGELFF.

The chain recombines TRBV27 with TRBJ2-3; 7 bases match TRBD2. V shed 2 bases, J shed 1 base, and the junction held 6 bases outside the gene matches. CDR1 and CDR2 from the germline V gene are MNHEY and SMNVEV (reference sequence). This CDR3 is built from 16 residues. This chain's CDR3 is CASSLLPSGRTDTQYF. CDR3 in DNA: TGTGCCAGCAGTTTACTACCTAGCGGACGCACAGATACGCAGTATTTT.

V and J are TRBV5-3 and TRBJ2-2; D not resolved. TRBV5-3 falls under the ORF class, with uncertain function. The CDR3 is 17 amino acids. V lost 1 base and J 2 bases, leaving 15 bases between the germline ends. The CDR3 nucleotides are TGTGCCAGAAGCTTGTTTAAGGCTAGAGATAACACCGGGGAGCTGTTTTTT. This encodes CARSLFKARDNTGELFF.

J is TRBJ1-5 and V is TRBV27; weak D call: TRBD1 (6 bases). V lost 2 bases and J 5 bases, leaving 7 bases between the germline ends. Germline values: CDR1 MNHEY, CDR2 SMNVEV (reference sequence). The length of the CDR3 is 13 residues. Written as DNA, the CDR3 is TGTGCCAGCAGTTTAGGACAGTATCAGCCCCAGCATTTT. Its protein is CASSLGQYQPQHF.

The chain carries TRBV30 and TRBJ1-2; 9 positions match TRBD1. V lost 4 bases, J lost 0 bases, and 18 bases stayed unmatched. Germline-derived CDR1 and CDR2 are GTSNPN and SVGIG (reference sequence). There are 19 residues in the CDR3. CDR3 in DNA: TGTGCCTGGATAGGATTACCGGGACAGGGCCTACAAGCTAACTATGGCTACACCTTC. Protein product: CAWIGLPGQGLQANYGYTF.

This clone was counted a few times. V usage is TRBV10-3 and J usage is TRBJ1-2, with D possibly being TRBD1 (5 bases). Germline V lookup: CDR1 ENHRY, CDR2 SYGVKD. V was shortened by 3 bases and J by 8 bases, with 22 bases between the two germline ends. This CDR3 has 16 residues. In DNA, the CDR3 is TGTGCCATCAGTGATAGGGACTTCCATTATGAGGGGGGCTACACCTTC. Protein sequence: CAISDRDFHYEGGYTF.

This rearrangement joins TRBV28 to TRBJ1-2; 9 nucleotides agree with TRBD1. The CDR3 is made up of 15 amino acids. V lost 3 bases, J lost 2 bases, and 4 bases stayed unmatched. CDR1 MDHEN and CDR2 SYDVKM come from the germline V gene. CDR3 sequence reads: CASSFRDRVNYGYTF. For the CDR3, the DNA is TGTGCCAGCAGTTTCCGGGACAGGGTGAACTATGGCTACACCTTC.

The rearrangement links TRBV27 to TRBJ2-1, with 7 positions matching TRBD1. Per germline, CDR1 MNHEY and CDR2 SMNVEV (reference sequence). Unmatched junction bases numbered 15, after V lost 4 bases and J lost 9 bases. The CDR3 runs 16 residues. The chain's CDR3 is CASSSVRPTGLVEQFF. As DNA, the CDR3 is TGTGCCAGCAGTTCGGTTCGACCGACAGGGTTGGTTGAGCAGTTCTTC.

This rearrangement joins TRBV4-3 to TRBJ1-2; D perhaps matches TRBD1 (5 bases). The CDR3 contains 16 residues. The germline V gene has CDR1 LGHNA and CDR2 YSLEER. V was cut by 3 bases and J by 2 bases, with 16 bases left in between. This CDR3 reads CASSQVLWGANYGYTF. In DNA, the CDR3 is TGCGCCAGCAGCCAGGTCCTATGGGGCGCGAACTATGGCTACACCTTC.

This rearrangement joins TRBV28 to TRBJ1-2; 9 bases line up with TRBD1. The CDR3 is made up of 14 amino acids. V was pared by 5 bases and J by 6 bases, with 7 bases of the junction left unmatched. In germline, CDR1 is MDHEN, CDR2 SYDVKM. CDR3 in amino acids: CASSLTGGSNGYTF. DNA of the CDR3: TGTGCCAGCAGTCTTACAGGGGGCAGTAATGGCTACACCTTC.

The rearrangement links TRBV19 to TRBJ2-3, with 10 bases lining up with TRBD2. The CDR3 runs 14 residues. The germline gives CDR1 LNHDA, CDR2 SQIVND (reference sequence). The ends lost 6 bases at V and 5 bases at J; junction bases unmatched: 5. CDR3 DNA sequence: TGTGCCAGTAGCATCCTAGCGGGGGTAGATACGCAGTATTTT. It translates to CASSILAGVDTQYF.